This T cell receptor (beta chain) was profiled in a study of T cells after yellow fever vaccination (dated by TCRdb to about 2019). Concerning the study at large: The SMART-Seq v4 Ultra Low Input RNA kit was used to prepare libraries from fractions with low cell numbers. To follow T-cell clones before and after primary and booster YFV17D yellow fever vaccination, bulk TCR alpha and beta repertoires were sequenced over time. Two healthy male donors, one aged 18 to 30 and one aged 30 to 39 years, were included in the cohort. Bulk PBMC replicates and cell subsets were isolated from blood drawn at multiple timepoints before and after both primary and secondary immunization.

Beyond this particular receptor, the publication reports: Most clones expanded after primary vaccination were re-detected after the booster (about 96% of CD4 and about 88% of CD8), suggesting broad memory maintenance. Compared with the primary T-cell response, the secondary T-cell response was faster but weaker, reaching its peak on day 5 rather than on day 15. Computational filtering was required because FACS-sorted repertoires could contain abundant contaminating clonotypes from the bulk population. A small share of clonotypes occurred in both CD4 and CD8 compartments, likely arising from convergent recombination. Only a couple of donors were included in the study, so the extent to which the findings can be generalized is limited.

The treatment or condition label for this specimen denotes: live attenuated yellow fever vaccine strain. PBMCs were isolated from peripheral blood using a standard Ficoll-Paque protocol. Dynabeads CD4 and CD8 positive selection kits were used to isolate the CD4 and CD8 T-cell fractions. TriZol was used to extract RNA from bulk PBMCs, CD4 and CD8 fractions, and dextramer-positive and dextramer-negative fractions. Ends trimmed: V by 6 bases, J by 3 bases; bases unmatched to a gene: 7. Counted from cysteine to phenylalanine, this CDR3 has 15 amino acids. Solely the CDR3 DNA is kept, with 45 bases framed from the first base. For CDR1 and CDR2, the germline V gene lists MNHNS and SASEGT. In this sample, this clonotype turned up a few times. No antigen is known for it. No clone much larger than this one lies a single base away; base qualities are absent. TCRdb records Illumina NovaSeq 6000 as the sequencer. Synthesis of TCR cDNA relied on 5'RACE template switching, a step that introduced a universal primer site along with unique molecular identifiers. Priming for cDNA synthesis came from both the TCR alpha and TCR beta constant segments. Libraries were amplified in two PCR steps, with sample barcodes and sequencing adapters added in the second step. Sequencing of the libraries was done on either Illumina HiSeq 2500 (2x100 bp) or NovaSeq (2x150 bp). Regarding the original processing steps: Demultiplexing of reads and collapsing into UMI consensus sequences were performed with MIGEC, and V(D)J alignment was carried out with MiXCR. Clonotypes responding to the vaccine were identified with edgeR on replicate PBMC samples, with the criteria of FDR below 0.01 and a log2 fold change above 5 up to day 15. CD4 or CD8 identity was assigned to each bulk clonotype according to whether the clonotype was present at higher abundance in the sequenced CD4 repertoire or the sequenced CD8 repertoire. In-frame beta chains were kept once TCRdb had trimmed the public reads at Q25 with fastp and called clones with MiXCR. Under each unique CDR3 protein, matching rows form one entry showing the most common genes and DNA. These V and J calls rely on TCRdb rather than the paper's analysis. For this sample the table gives roughly 320,000 distinct CDR3 sequences, of which approximately 11% were detected only once. About 3% of the sample lies in the top ten.

The source was CD4+ T cells sorted from PBMCs, collected 45 days after the yellow fever booster vaccination. The receptor was derived from a man aged 18 to 30 who received the YFV17D yellow fever vaccine. This receptor chain uses TRBV6-1 and TRBJ2-3; 9 bases in the junction line up with TRBD1. At the DNA level, the sequence is TGTGCCAGCAGCGTGGACAGGGGACCGACAGATACGCAGTATTTT. This sequence encodes CASSVDRGPTDTQYF.